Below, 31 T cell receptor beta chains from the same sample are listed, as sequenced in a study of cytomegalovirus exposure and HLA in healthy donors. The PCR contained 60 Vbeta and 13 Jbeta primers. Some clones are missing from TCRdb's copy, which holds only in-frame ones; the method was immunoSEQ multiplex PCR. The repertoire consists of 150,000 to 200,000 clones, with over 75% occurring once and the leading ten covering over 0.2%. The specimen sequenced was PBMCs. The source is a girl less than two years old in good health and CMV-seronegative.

Here the CDR3 reads CASSVRQGFMNTEAFF. The CDR3 coding sequence is TGTGCCAGCAGCGTCCGACAGGGCTTTATGAACACTGAAGCTTTCTTT. The chain has TRBV7-6 and TRBJ1-1, with 7 bases lining up with TRBD1. In germline, CDR1 is SGHVS, CDR2 FNYEAQ. Trimming at V came to 5 bases and at J to 0 bases, leaving 9 bases not matched to a gene. The CDR3 spans 16 residues.

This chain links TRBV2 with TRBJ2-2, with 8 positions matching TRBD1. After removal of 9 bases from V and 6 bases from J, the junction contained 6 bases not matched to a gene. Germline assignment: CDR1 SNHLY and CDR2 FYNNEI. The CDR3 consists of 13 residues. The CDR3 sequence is CARGQGFSGELFF. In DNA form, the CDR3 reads TGTGCCAGAGGACAGGGTTTTTCCGGGGAGCTGTTTTTT.

DNA of the CDR3: TGTGCCATCAATCCCGGGAGAAACACCGGGGAGCTGTTTTTT. Translated: CAINPGRNTGELFF. V usage is TRBV10-3 and J usage is TRBJ2-2; a possible D gene is TRBD2 (6 bases). The CDR3 runs to 14 residues. V gave up 7 bases and J gave up 2 bases, with 11 bases separating them. Germline assignment: CDR1 ENHRY and CDR2 SYGVKD.

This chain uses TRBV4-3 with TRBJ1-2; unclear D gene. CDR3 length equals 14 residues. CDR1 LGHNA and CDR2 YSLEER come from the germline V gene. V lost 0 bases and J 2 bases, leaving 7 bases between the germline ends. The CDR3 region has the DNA TGCGCCAGCAGCCAAGATCGGGGAAACTATGGCTACACCTTC. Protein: CASSQDRGNYGYTF.

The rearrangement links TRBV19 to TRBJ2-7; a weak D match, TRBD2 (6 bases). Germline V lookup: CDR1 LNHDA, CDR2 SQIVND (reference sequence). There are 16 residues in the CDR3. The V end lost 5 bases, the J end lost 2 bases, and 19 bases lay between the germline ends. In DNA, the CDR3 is TGTGCCAGTAGTCGCGACCCGGCGGGGCAGACCTACGAGCAGTACTTC. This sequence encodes CASSRDPAGQTYEQYF.

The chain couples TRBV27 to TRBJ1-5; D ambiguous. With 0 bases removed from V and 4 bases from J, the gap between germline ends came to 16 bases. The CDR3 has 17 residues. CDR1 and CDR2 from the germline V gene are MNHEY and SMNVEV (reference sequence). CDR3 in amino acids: CASSLSMVQRGNQPQHF. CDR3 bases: TGTGCCAGCAGTTTATCGATGGTTCAGAGAGGGAATCAGCCCCAGCATTTT.

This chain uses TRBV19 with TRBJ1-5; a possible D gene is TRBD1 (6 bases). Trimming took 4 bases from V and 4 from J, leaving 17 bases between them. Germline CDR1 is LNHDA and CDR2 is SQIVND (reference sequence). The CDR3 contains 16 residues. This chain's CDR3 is CASSTQTTGANQPQHF. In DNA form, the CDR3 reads TGTGCCAGTAGTACCCAGACGACAGGCGCAAATCAGCCCCAGCATTTT.

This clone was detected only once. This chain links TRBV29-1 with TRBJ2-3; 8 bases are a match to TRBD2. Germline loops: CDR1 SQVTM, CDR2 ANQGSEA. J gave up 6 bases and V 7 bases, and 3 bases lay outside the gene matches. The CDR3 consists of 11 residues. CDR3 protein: CSAGTRDTQYF. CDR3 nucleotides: TGCAGCGCCGGGACTAGGGATACGCAGTATTTT.

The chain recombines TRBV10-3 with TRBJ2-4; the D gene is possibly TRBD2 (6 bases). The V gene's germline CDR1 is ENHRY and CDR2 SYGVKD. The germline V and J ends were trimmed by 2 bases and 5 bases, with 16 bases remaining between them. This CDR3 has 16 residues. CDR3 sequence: CAISEPSRDSENIQYF. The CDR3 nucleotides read TGTGCCATCAGTGAGCCTTCCCGGGACTCGGAAAACATTCAGTACTTC.

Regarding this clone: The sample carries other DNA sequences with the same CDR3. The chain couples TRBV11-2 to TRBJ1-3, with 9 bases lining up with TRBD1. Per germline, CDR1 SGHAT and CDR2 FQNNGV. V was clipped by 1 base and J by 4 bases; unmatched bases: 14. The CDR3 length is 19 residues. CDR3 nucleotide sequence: TGTGCCAGCAGCTTAGTCGGGACAGGGCCCCCTTGGTTCGGAAACACCATATATTTT. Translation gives CASSLVGTGPPWFGNTIYF.

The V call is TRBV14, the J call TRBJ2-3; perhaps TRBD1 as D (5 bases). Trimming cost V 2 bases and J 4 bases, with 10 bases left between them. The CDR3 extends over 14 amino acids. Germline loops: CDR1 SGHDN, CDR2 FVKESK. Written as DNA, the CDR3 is TGTGCCAGCAGCCAACAAGGGGTTGCAGATACGCAGTATTTT. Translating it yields CASSQQGVADTQYF. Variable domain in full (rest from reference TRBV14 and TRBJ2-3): EAGVTQFPSHSVIEKGQTVTLRCDPISGHDNLYWYRRVMGKEIKFLLHFVKESKQDESGMPNNRFLAERTGGTYSTLKVQPAELEDSGVYFCASSQQGVADTQYFGPGTRLTVL.

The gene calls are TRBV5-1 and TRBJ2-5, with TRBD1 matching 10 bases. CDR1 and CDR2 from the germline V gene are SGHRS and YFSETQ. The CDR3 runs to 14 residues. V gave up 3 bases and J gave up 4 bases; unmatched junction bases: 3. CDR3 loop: CASSWGTGAETQYF. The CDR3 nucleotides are TGCGCCAGCAGCTGGGGGACAGGGGCAGAGACCCAGTACTTC.

The chain's CDR3 is CASTAGGYGYTF. CDR3 coding DNA: TGTGCCAGCACCGCAGGGGGATATGGCTACACCTTC. The gene calls are TRBV28 and TRBJ1-2; 7 bases are a match to TRBD1. CDR1 and CDR2 (germline): MDHEN, SYDVKM. The CDR3 covers 12 residues. The ends lost 7 bases at V and 5 bases at J; junction bases unmatched: 4.

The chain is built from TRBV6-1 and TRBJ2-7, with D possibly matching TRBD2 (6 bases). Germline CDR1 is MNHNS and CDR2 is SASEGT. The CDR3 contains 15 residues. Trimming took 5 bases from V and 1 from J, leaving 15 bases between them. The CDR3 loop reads CASSPSSVFSYEQYF. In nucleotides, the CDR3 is TGTGCCAGCAGTCCATCTAGCGTATTTTCCTACGAGCAGTACTTC.

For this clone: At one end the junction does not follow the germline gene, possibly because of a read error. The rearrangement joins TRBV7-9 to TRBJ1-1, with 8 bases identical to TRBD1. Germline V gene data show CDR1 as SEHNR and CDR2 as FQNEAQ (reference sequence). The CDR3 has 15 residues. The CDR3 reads CSSSLGDRLYTEAFF. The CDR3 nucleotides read TGTTCCAGCAGCTTAGGGGACAGGTTGTACACTGAAGCTTTCTTT.

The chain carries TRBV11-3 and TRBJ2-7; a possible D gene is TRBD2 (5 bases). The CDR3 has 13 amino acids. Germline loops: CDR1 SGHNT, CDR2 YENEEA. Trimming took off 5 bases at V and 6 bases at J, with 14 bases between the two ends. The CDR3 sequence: CASSPRRGSEQYF. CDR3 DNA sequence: TGTGCCAGCAGCCCCCGCCGGGGTAGCGAGCAGTACTTC.

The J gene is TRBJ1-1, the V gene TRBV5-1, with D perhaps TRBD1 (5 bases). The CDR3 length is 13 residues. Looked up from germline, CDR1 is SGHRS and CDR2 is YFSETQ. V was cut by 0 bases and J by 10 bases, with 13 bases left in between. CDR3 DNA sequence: TGCGCCAGCAGCTTGGTTCAGGGACTTGGAGCTTTCTTT. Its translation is CASSLVQGLGAFF.

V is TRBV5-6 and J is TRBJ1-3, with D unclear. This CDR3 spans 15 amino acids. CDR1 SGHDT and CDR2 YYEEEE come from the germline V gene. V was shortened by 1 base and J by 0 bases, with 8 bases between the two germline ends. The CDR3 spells CASSLSPSSGNTIYF. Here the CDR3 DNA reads TGTGCCAGCAGCTTGTCCCCGAGCTCTGGAAACACCATATATTTT. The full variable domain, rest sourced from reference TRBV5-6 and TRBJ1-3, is DAGVTQSPTHLIKTRGQQVTLRCSPKSGHDTVSWYQQALGQGPQFIFQYYEEEERQRGNFPDRFSGHQFPNYSSELNVNALLLGDSALYLCASSLSPSSGNTIYFGEGSWLTVV.

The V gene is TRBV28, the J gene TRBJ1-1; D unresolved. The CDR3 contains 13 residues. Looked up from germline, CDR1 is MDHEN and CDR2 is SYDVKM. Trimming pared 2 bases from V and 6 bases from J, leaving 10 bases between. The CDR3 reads CASSLLAGSEAFF. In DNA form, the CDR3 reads TGTGCCAGCAGTTTACTGGCGGGCTCTGAAGCTTTCTTT.

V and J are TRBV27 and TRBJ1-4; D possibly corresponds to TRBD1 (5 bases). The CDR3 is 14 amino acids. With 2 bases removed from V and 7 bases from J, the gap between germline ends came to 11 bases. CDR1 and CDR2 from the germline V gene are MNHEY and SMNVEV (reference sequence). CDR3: CASSLIQGSEKLFF. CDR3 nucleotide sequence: TGTGCCAGCAGTTTAATCCAGGGAAGTGAAAAACTGTTTTTT.

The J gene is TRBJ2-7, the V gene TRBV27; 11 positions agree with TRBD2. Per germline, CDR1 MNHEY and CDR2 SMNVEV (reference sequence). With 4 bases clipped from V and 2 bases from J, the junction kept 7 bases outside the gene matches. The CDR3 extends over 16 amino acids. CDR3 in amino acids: CASSSSTSGVAYEQYF. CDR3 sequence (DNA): TGTGCCAGCAGTTCCTCGACTAGCGGGGTAGCCTACGAGCAGTACTTC.

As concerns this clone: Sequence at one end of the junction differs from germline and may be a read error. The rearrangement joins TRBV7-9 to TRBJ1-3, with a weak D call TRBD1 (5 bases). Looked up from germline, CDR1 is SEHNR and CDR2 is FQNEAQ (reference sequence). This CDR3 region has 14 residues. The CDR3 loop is CSSSSTASGNTIYF. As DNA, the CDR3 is TGTTCCAGCAGCTCGACAGCCTCTGGAAACACCATATATTTT.

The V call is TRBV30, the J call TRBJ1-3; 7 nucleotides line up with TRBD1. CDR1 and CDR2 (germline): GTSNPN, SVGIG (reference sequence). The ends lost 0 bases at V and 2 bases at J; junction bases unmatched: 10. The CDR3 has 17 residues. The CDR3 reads CAWSVLPLTGTGNTIYF. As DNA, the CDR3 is TGTGCCTGGAGTGTACTCCCCCTGACAGGGACTGGAAACACCATATATTTT.

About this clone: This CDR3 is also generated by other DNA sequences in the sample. The CDR3 nucleotides read TGCAGTGCTTCCCCAGGCGATGAGCAGTTCTTC. It yields the protein CSASPGDEQFF. The V call is TRBV20-1, the J call TRBJ2-1; unclear D gene. Germline assignment: CDR1 DFQATT and CDR2 SNEGSKA (reference sequence). V was cut by 5 bases and J by 8 bases, with 10 bases left in between. CDR3 length: 11 residues.

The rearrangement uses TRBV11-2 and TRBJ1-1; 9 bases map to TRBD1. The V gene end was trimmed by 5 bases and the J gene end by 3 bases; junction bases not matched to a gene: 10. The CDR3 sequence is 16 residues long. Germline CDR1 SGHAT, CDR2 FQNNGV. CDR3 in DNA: TGTGCCAGCAGCCTCGGACAGGGGCGGTGGGACACTGAAGCTTTCTTT. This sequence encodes CASSLGQGRWDTEAFF.

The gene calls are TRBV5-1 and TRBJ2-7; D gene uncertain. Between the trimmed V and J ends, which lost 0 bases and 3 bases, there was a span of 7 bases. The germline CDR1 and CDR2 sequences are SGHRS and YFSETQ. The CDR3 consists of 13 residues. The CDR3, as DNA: TGCGCCAGCAGCTTGGACAGAAACTACGAGCAGTACTTC. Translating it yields CASSLDRNYEQYF.

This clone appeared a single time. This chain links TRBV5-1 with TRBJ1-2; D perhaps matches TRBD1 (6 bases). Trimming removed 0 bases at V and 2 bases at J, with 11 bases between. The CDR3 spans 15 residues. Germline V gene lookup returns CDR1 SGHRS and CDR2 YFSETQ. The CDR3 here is CASSLGDTTNYGYTF. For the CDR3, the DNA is TGCGCCAGCAGCTTGGGGGACACGACGAACTATGGCTACACCTTC.

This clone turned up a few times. The CDR3 coding sequence is TGTGCCAGCAGAAATACCGGGACAGGGGGCCCTGGGGCCAACGTCCTGACTTTC. The encoded protein is CASRNTGTGGPGANVLTF. The chain carries TRBV7-9 and TRBJ2-6, with 12 nucleotides matching TRBD1. The trim removed 6 bases at V and 2 bases at J, leaving 8 bases unmatched. Germline lookup yields CDR1 SEHNR and CDR2 FQNEAQ (reference sequence). This CDR3 has 18 residues.

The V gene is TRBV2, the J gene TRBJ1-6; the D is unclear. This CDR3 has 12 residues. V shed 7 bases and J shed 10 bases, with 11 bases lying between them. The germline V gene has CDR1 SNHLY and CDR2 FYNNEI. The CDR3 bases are TGTGCCAGCAACGATGAGGTCTCACCCCTCCACTTT. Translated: CASNDEVSPLHF.

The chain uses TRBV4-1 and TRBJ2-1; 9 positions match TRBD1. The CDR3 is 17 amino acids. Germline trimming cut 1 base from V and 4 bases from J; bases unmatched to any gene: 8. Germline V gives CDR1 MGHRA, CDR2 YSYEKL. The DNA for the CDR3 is TGCGCCAGCAGCCAAGGGACGACGGGACAGGGTTACAATGAGCAGTTCTTC. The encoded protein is CASSQGTTGQGYNEQFF.

The CDR3 is CASSRFLAESGELFF. In DNA, the CDR3 is TGTGCCAGCAGCCGTTTCCTAGCGGAATCCGGGGAGCTGTTTTTT. This chain connects TRBV4-2 to TRBJ2-2, with TRBD2 matching over 7 bases. With 4 bases clipped from V and 6 bases from J, the junction kept 8 bases outside the gene matches. The CDR3 loop spans 15 amino acids. The V gene's germline CDR1 is LGHNA and CDR2 YNFKEQ.